This T cell receptor (beta chain) comes out of a study of T cells after yellow fever vaccination. Germline V gives CDR1 LGHNT, CDR2 FRNRAP. CDR3 length equals 14 residues. Trimming cost V 5 bases and J 4 bases, with 9 bases left between them. A universal primer site and UMIs were added as TCR cDNA was made by 5'RACE template switching. A single record per CDR3 protein comes from TCRdb applying MiXCR to the 5' RACE reads. The repertoire consists of some 120,000 distinct CDR3 sequences, with roughly 15% occurring once and the leading ten covering around 46%. The sample in question was CD8+ T cells sorted from PBMCs, obtained 5 days after the yellow fever booster vaccination. The TCR originated in a man younger than 30 who received the YFV17D yellow fever vaccine. The chain has TRBV12-5 and TRBJ1-6, with a weak D call TRBD1 (6 bases). In DNA form, the CDR3 reads TGTGCTAGTGGTATCGACAGGTATAATTCACCCCTCCACTTT. It codes for CASGIDRYNSPLHF.